Only a few counts were recorded for the clone carrying this T cell receptor beta chain. The V and J ends lost 5 bases and 3 bases, in that order; junction bases with no gene match: 14. Per germline, CDR1 MNHNY and CDR2 SVGAGI (reference sequence). The CDR3 is 18 amino acids. This entry belongs to a study of T cells of healthy individuals. TCRdb redid the calling of the 5' RACE reads with MiXCR, one entry per CDR3 protein. The sample lists 85,000 to 100,000 distinct CDR3 sequences; 17% were seen once. The clonotype was recovered from a human donor in good health. V and J are TRBV6-6 and TRBJ2-2; 8 nucleotides agree with TRBD1. CDR3 sequence (DNA): TGTGCCAGCAGTGGACAGGGAAGTGGATATAGCGACACCGGGGAGCTGTTTTTT. Its protein product is CASSGQGSGYSDTGELFF.